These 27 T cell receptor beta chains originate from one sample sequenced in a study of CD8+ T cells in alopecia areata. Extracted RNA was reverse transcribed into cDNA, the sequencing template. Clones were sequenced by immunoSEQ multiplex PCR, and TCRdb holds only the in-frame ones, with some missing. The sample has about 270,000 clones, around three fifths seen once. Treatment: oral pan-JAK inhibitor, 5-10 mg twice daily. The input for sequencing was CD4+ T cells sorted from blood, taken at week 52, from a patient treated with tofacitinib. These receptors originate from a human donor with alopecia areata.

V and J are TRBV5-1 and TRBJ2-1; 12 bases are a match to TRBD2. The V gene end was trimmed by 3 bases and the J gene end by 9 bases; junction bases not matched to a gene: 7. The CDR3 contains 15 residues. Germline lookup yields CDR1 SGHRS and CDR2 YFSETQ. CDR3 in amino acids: CASSSLAGGQGEQFF. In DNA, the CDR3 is TGCGCCAGCAGCTCCCTAGCGGGGGGGCAGGGTGAGCAGTTCTTC.

The CDR3 DNA is TGCAGCGTGCCCTCAAGGGGATCCTATGGCTACACCTTC. This encodes CSVPSRGSYGYTF. The chain has TRBV29-1 and TRBJ1-2, with a possible D match to TRBD1 (5 bases). This CDR3 has 13 residues. Looked up from germline, CDR1 is SQVTM and CDR2 is ANQGSEA. V dropped 6 bases and J dropped 4 bases, with 15 bases sitting between them.

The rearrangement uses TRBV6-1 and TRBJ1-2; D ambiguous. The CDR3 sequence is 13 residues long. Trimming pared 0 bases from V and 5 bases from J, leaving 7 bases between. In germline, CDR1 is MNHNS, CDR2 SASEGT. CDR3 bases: TGTGCCAGCAGTGAAGCTACGGTATATGGCTACACCTTC. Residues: CASSEATVYGYTF.

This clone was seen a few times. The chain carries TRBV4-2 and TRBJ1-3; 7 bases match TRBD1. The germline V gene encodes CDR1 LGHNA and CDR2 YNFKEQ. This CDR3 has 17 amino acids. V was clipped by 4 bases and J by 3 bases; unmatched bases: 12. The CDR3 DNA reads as TGTGCCAGCAGCCGAGCGCGACAGGGACAGAGTGGAAACACCATATATTTT. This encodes CASSRARQGQSGNTIYF.

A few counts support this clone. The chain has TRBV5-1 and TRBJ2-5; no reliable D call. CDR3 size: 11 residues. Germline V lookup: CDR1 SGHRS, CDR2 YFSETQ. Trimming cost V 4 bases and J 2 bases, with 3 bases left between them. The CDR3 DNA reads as TGCGCCAGCAGCGTTCAAGAGACCCAGTACTTC. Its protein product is CASSVQETQYF.

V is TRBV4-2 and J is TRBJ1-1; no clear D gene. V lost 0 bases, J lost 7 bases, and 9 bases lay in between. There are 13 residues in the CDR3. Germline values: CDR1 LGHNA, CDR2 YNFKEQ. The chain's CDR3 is CASSQDRAREAFF. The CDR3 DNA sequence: TGTGCCAGCAGCCAAGATCGGGCACGTGAAGCTTTCTTT.

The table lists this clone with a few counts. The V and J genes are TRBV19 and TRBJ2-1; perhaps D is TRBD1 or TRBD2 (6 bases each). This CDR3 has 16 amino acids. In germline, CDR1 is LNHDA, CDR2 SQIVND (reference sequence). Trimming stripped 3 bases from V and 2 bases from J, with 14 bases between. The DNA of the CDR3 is TGTGCCAGTAGTATTTCGGTGGGGGGCGCCTACAATGAGCAGTTCTTC. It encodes CASSISVGGAYNEQFF.

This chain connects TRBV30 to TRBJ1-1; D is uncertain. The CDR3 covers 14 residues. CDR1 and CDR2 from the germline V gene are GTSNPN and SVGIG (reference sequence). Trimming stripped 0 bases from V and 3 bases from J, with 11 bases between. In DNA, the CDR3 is TGTGCCTGGAGTGTCGGGAGAAGGGACACTGAAGCTTTCTTT. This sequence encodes CAWSVGRRDTEAFF.

CDR3 nucleotide sequence: TGTGCCAGCAGTTACTCGATCAAGACGGCTAATTCACCCCTCCACTTT. Encoded protein: CASSYSIKTANSPLHF. V gene TRBV6-5 combines with J gene TRBJ1-6; D is undetermined. CDR3 length: 16 residues. CDR1 and CDR2 from the germline V gene are MNHEY and SVGAGI. Trimming took off 0 bases at V and 6 bases at J, with 12 bases between the two ends.

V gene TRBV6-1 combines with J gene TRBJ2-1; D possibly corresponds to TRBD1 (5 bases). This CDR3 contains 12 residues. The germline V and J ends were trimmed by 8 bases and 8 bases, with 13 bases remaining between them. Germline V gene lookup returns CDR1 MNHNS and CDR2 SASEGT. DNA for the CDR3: TGTGCCAGCGGGGCAGGGTTCGATGAGCAGTTCTTC. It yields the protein CASGAGFDEQFF.

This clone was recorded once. Written as DNA, the CDR3 is TGCGCCAGCAGCCTCTTTGGGGAGACCAACACCGGGGAGCTGTTTTTT. This codes for CASSLFGETNTGELFF. This chain links TRBV5-1 with TRBJ2-2; possible D gene TRBD2, 5 bases. The CDR3 runs to 16 residues. Per germline, CDR1 SGHRS and CDR2 YFSETQ. Trimming stripped 4 bases from V and 2 bases from J, with 15 bases between.

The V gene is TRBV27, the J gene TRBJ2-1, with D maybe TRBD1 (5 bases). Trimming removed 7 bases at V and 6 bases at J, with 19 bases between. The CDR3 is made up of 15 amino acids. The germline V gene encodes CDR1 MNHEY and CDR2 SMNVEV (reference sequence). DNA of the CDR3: TGTGCCAGCAAGGAGTCGACAGCCCTTGGCAATGAGCAGTTCTTC. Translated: CASKESTALGNEQFF.

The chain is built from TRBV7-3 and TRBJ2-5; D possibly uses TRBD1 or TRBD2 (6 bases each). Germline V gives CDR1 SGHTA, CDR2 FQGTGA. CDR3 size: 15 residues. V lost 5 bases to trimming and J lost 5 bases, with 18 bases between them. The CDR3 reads CASSQAGPGAETQYF. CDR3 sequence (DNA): TGTGCCAGCAGCCAAGCGGGCCCAGGGGCCGAGACCCAGTACTTC.

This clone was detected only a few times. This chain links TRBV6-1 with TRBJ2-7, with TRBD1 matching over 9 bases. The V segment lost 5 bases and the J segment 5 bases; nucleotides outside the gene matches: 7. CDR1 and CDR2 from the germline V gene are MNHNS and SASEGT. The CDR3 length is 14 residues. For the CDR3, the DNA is TGTGCCAGCAGTCCCGGGACAGGGTATAACGAGCAGTACTTC. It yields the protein CASSPGTGYNEQYF.

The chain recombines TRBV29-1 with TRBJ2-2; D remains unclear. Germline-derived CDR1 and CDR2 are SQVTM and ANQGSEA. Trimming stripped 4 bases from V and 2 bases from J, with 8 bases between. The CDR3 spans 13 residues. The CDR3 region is CSVGTTNTGELFF. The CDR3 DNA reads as TGCAGCGTTGGGACGACCAACACCGGGGAGCTGTTTTTT.

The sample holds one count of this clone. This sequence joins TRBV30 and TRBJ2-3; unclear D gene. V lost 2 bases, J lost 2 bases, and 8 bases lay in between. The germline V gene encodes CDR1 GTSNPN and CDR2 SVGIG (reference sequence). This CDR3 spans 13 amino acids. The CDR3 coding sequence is TGTGCCTGGAGTCGAACGGACACAGATACGCAGTATTTT. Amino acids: CAWSRTDTDTQYF.

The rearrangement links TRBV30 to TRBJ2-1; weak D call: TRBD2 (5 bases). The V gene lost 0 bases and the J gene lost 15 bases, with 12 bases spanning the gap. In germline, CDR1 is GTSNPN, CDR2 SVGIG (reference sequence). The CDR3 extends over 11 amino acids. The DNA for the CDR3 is TGTGCCTGGAGTGTACTAGGGATTCCGTTCTTC. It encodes CAWSVLGIPFF.

DNA for the CDR3: TGTGCCAGCAGTGGATCACAGGGGGTCCAGCCCCAGCATTTT. Its translation: CASSGSQGVQPQHF. The chain combines TRBV25-1 with TRBJ1-5, with 8 bases fitting TRBD1. The germline gives CDR1 MGHDK, CDR2 SYGVNS. The J segment lost 7 bases and the V segment lost 4 bases, leaving 6 bases of the junction unmatched. The CDR3 loop spans 14 amino acids.

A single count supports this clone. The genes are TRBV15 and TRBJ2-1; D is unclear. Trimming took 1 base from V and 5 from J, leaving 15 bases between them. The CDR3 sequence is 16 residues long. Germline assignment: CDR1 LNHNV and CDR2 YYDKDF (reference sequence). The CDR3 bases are TGTGCCACCAGCAGAGTATTTTCCTTGGGTCACAATGAGCAGTTCTTC. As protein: CATSRVFSLGHNEQFF.

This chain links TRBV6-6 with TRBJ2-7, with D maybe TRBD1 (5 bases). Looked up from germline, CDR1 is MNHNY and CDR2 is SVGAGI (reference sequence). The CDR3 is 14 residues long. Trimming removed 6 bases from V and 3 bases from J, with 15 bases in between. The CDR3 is CASSGHSTDYEQYF. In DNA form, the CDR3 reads TGTGCCAGCAGCGGACACTCTACTGACTACGAGCAGTACTTC.

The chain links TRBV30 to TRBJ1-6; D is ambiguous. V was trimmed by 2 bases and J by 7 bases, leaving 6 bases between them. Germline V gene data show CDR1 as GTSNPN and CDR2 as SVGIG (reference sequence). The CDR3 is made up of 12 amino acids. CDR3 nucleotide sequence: TGTGCCTGGAGTCTATCCAATTCACCCCTCCACTTT. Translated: CAWSLSNSPLHF.

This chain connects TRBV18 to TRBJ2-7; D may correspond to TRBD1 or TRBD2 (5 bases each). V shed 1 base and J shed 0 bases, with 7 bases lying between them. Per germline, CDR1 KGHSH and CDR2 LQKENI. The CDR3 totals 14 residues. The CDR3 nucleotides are TGTGCCAGCTCACCACGGGGGTCCTCCTACGAGCAGTACTTC. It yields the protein CASSPRGSSYEQYF.

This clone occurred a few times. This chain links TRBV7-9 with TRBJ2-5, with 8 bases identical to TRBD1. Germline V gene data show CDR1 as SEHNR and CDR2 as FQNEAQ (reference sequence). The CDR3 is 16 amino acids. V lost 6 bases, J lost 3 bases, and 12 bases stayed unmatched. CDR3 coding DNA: TGTGCCAGCAGACCGTGGACAGGGTCTGGGGAAGAGACCCAGTACTTC. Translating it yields CASRPWTGSGEETQYF.

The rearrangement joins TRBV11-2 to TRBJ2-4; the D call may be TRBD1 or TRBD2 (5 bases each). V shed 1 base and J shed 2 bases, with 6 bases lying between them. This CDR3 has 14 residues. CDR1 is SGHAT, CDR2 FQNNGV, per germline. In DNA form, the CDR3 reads TGTGCCAGCAGCTTAGGGGGGACCAAAAACATTCAGTACTTC. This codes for CASSLGGTKNIQYF.

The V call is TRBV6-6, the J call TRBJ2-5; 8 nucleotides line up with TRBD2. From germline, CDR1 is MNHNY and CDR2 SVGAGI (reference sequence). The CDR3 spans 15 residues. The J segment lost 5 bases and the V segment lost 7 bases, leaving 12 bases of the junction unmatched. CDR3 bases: TGTGCCAGCACCCCCGGCGGGGAGCGGGGGGAGACCCAGTACTTC. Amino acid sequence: CASTPGGERGETQYF.

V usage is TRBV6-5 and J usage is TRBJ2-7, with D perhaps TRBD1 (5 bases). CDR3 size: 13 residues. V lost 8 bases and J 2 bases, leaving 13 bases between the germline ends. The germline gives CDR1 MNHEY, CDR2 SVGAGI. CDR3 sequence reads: CASGRTGAYEQYF. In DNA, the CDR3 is TGTGCCAGCGGTCGAACAGGCGCCTACGAGCAGTACTTC.

The CDR3 region is CASSTSGGIHEQYF. In nucleotides, the CDR3 is TGTGCCAGCAGTACATCAGGGGGAATACACGAGCAGTACTTC. V gene TRBV6-5 combines with J gene TRBJ2-7, with TRBD1 matching over 7 bases. Germline CDR1 reads MNHEY; CDR2 reads SVGAGI. V lost 5 bases, J lost 5 bases, and 9 bases stayed unmatched. This CDR3 region has 14 residues.